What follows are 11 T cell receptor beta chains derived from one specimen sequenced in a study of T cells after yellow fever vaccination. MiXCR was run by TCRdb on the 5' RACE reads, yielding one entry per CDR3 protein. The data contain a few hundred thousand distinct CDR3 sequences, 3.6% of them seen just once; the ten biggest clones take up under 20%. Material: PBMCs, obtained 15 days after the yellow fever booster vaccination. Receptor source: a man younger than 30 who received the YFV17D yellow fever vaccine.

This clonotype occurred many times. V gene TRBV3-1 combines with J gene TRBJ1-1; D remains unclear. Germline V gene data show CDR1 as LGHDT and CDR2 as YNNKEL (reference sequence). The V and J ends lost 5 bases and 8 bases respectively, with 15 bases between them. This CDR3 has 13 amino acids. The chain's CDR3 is CASSKNDQLEAFF. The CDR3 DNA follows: TGTGCCAGCAGCAAAAATGATCAGCTCGAAGCTTTCTTT.

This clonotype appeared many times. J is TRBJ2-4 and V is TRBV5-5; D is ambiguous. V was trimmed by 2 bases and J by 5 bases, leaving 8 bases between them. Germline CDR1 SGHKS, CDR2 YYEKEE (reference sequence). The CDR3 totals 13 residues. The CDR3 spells CASSLRPENIQYF. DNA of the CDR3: TGTGCCAGCAGCTTACGGCCGGAAAACATTCAGTACTTC.

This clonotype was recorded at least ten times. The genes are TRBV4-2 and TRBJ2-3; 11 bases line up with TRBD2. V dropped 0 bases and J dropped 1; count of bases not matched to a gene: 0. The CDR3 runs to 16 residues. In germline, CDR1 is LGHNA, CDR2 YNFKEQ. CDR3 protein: CASSQEGLAGTDTQYF. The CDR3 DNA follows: TGTGCCAGCAGCCAAGAGGGACTAGCGGGCACAGATACGCAGTATTTT.

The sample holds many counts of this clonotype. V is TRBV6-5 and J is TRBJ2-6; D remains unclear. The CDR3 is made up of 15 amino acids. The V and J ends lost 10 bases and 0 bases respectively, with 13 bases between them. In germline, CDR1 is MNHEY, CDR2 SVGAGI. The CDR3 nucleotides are TGTGCCACTTGCAGACACTTCTCTGGGGCCAACGTCCTGACTTTC. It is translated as CATCRHFSGANVLTF.

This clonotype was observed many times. The CDR3 nucleotides read TGTGCCAGCAGCTTCAAGGTGGACAGGAACACTGAAGCTTTCTTT. Its protein product is CASSFKVDRNTEAFF. The rearrangement links TRBV7-2 to TRBJ1-1, with D perhaps TRBD1 (6 bases). The CDR3 runs 15 residues. Germline-derived CDR1 and CDR2 are SGHTA and FQGNSA. The germline V and J ends were trimmed by 3 bases and 1 base, with 12 bases remaining between them.

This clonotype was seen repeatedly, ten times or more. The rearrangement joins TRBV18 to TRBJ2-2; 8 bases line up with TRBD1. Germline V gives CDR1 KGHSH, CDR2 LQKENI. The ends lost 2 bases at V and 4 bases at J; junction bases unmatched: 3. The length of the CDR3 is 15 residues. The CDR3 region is CASSPWTGTTGELFF. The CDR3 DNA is TGTGCCAGCTCACCATGGACAGGGACCACCGGGGAGCTGTTTTTT. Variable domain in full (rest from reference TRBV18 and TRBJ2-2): NAGVMQNPRHLVRRRGQEARLRCSPMKGHSHVYWYRQLPEEGLKFMVYLQKENIIDESGMPKERFSAEFPKEGPSILRIQQVVRGDSAAYFCASSPWTGTTGELFFGEGSRLTVL.

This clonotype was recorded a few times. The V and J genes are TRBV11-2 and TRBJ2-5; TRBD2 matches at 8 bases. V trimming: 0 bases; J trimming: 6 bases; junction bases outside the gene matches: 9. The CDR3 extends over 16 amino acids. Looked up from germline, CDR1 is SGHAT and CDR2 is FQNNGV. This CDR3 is CASSLDLRGGRKTQYF. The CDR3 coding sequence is TGTGCCAGCAGCTTAGATCTACGGGGGGGCCGAAAGACCCAGTACTTC.

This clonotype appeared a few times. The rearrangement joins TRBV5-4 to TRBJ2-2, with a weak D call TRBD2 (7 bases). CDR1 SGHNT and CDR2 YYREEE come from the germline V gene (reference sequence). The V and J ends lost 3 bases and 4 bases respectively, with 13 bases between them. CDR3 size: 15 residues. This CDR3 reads CASSSGRGVTGELFF. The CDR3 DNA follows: TGTGCCAGCAGCTCAGGGAGGGGGGTCACCGGGGAGCTGTTTTTT.

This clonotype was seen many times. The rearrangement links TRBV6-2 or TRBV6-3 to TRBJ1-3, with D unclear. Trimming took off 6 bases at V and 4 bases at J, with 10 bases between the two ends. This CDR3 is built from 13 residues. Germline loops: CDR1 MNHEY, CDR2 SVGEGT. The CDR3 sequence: CASSRIAGNTIYF. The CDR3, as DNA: TGTGCCAGCAGCCGCATCGCGGGAAACACCATATATTTT.

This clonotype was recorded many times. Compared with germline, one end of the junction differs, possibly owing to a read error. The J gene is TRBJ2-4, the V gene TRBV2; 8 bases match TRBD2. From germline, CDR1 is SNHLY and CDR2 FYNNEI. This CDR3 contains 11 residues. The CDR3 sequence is CASSAYSGNSF. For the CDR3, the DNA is TGTGCCAGCAGCGCCTATAGCGGGAACTCCTTC.

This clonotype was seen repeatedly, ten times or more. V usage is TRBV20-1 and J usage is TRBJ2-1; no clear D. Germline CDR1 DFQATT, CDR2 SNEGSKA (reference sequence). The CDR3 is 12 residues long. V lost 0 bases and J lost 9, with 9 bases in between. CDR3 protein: CSARDSLTEQFF. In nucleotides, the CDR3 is TGCAGTGCTAGAGATTCCCTTACTGAGCAGTTCTTC.